This TCR beta chain derives from a study of T cells in Graves' hyperthyroidism and ophthalmopathy. Study-wide results and limits: Classification by a 13 V-J model distinguished ophthalmopathy from stable hyperthyroidism. Expanded thyroid clonotypes (above 0.001) were mostly also found in blood.

With regard to this clonotype: The antigen is not known.

The TCR beta CDR3 regions underwent amplification using RNA transcripts as the source. A set of HTBI primers served as the primers for a first-round RT-PCR of the TCR CDR3. TCRdb ran MiXCR on the multiplex PCR reads and lists one entry per CDR3 protein. The table includes hundreds of thousands of distinct CDR3 sequences, less than 25% detected once. Among ophthalmopathy patients, the Clinical Activity Score reached at least 3, the NOSPECS grade reached at least 4, and duration remained under 3 months. Orbital computed tomography and thyroid ultrasound, together with serum TRAb and thyroxine and clinical symptoms, were used for diagnoses. Germline values: CDR1 SGHTA, CDR2 FQGNSA. The CDR3 length is 15 residues. V lost 2 bases and J lost 1, with 8 bases in between.

The rearrangement joins TRBV7-2 to TRBJ2-2, with unresolved D. Sequencing was done on a sample of blood. This TCR came from a young man with Graves' ophthalmopathy. CDR3 sequence (DNA): TGTGCCAGCAGCTTAAAATCGGAGAACACCGGGGAGCTGTTTTTT. Its protein is CASSLKSENTGELFF.